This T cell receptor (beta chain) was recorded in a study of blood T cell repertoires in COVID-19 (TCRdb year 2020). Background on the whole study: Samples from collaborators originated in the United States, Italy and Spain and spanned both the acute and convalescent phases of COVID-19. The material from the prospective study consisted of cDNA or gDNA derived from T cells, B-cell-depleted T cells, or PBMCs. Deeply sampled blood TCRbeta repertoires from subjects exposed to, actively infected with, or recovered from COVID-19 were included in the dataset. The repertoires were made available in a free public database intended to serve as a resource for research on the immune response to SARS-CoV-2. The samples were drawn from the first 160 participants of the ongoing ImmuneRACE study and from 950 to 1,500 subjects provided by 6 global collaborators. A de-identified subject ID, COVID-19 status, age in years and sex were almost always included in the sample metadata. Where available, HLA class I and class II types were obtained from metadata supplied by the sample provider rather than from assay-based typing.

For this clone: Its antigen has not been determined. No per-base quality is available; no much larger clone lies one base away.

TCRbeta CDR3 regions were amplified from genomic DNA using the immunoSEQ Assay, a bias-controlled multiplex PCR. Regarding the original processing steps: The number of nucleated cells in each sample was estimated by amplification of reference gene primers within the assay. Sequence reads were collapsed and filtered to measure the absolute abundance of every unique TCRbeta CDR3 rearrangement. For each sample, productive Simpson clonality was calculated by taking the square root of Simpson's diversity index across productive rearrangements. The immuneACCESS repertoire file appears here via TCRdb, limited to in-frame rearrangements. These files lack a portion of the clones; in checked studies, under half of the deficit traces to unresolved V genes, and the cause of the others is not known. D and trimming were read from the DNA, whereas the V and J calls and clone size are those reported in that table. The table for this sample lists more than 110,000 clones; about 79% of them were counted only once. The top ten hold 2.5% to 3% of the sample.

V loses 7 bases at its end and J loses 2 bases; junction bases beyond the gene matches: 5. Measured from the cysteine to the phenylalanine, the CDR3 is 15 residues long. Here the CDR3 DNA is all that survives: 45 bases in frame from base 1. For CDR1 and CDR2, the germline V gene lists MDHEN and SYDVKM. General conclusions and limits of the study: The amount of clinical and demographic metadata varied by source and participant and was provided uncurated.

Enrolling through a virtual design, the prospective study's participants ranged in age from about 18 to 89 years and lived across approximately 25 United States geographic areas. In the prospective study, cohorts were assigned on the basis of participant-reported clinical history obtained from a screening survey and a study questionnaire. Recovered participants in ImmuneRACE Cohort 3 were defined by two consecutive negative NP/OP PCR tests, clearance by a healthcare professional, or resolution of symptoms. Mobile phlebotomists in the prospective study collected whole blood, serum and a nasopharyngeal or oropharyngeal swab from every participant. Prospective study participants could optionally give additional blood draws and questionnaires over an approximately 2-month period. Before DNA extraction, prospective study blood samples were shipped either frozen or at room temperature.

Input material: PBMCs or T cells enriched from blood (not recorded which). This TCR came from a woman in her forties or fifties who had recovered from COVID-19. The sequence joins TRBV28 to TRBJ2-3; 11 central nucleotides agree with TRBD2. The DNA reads TGTGCCAGCAACCCGGGACTAGCGGACACAGATACGCAGTATTTT. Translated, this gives CASNPGLADTDTQYF. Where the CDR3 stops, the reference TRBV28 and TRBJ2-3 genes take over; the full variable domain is DVKVTQSSRYLVKRTGEKVFLECVQDMDHENMFWYRQDPGLGLRLIYFSYDVKMKEKGDIPEGYSVSREKKERFSLILESASTNQTSMYLCASNPGLADTDTQYFGPGTRLTVL.